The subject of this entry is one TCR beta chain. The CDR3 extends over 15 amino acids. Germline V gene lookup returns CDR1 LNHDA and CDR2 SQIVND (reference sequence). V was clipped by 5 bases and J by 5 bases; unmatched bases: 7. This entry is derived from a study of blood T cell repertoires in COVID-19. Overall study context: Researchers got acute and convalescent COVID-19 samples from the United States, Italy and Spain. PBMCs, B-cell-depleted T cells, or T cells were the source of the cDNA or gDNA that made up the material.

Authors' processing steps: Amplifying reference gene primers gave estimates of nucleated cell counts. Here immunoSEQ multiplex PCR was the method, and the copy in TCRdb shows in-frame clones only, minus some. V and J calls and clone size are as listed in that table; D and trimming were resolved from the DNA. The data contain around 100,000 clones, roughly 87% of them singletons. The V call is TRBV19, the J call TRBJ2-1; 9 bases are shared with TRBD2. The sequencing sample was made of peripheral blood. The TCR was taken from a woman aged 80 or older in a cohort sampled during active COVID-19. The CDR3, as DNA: TGTGCCAGTAGTGTTAGCGGGAGTACGAACAATGAGCAGTTCTTC. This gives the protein CASSVSGSTNNEQFF.